What follows are 9 T cell receptor beta chains derived from one specimen sequenced in a study of regulatory T cells in long-lasting Graves disease. The time point denotes: newly diagnosed GD, antithyroid drugs for less than 3 months. RNA isolated from PBMCs was used to make the TCR library. Through Arm-PCR of CDR3 regions and iRepertoire HTBI primers, TCR beta libraries were built. TCRdb redid the calling of the multiplex PCR reads with MiXCR, one entry per CDR3 protein. This table has approximately 230,000 distinct CDR3 sequences, roughly 18% appearing once. This specimen consisted of peripheral blood mononuclear cells (PBMCs), obtained at new diagnosis, from a patient treated with antithyroid drugs. The receptors were sampled from a female donor with Graves disease.

The rearrangement joins TRBV10-3 to TRBJ2-1; TRBD1 matches at 10 bases. The germline V gene has CDR1 ENHRY and CDR2 SYGVKD. This CDR3 contains 15 residues. With 4 bases clipped from V and 5 bases from J, the junction kept 5 bases outside the gene matches. CDR3 coding DNA: TGTGCCATCAGTGTTGGGACAGGGGTCCACAATGAGCAGTTCTTC. Translating it yields CAISVGTGVHNEQFF.

This clonotype was picked up many times. This sequence joins TRBV11-3 and TRBJ2-3; D not resolved. V dropped 5 bases and J dropped 5 bases, with 11 bases sitting between them. This CDR3 is built from 13 residues. The V gene's germline CDR1 is SGHNT and CDR2 YENEEA. Here the CDR3 reads CASSLVAGDTQYF. Here the CDR3 DNA reads TGTGCCAGCAGCCTAGTGGCCGGAGATACGCAGTATTTT.

This clonotype was seen ten or more times. The CDR3 protein is CSARDGQGGASAQKTQYF. CDR3 DNA sequence: TGCAGTGCTAGAGATGGCCAGGGAGGGGCTAGCGCGCAAAAGACCCAGTACTTC. The V call is TRBV20-1, the J call TRBJ2-5; 7 bases match TRBD2. The germline V gene has CDR1 DFQATT and CDR2 SNEGSKA (reference sequence). This CDR3 has 18 amino acids. Trimming took 0 bases from V and 6 from J; bases not matched to a gene: 19.

The chain is built from TRBV9 and TRBJ2-1, with TRBD2 matching 11 bases. The CDR3 spans 20 residues. Unmatched junction bases numbered 11, after V lost 0 bases and J lost 0 bases. Germline values: CDR1 SGDLS, CDR2 YYNGEE. As DNA, the CDR3 is TGTGCCAGCAGCGTAGAGGGGACTAGCGGAGACGGGAGCTCCTACAATGAGCAGTTCTTC. Its translation is CASSVEGTSGDGSSYNEQFF.

The table lists this clonotype with many counts. The gene calls are TRBV27 and TRBJ1-6; tentatively, D is TRBD1 (5 bases). Germline V gene lookup returns CDR1 MNHEY and CDR2 SMNVEV (reference sequence). There are 14 residues in the CDR3. V lost 6 bases to trimming and J lost 7 bases, with 13 bases between them. The CDR3 DNA follows: TGTGCCAGCAGCCGAACAGGACGGAATTCACCCCTCCACTTT. Protein sequence: CASSRTGRNSPLHF.

The sample holds many counts of this clonotype. The chain links TRBV19 to TRBJ1-1, with D possibly TRBD1 on 6 matching bases. Germline lookup yields CDR1 LNHDA and CDR2 SQIVND (reference sequence). V lost 2 bases, J lost 5 bases, and 12 bases lay in between. This CDR3 region has 14 residues. The CDR3 region is CASSINRARTEAFF. The CDR3 DNA is TGTGCCAGTAGTATAAACAGGGCGCGGACTGAAGCTTTCTTT.

This clonotype has at least ten counts. The chain links TRBV27 to TRBJ2-1; 14 bases are a match to TRBD2. The CDR3 covers 15 residues. V gave up 3 bases and J gave up 9 bases; unmatched junction bases: 4. The germline CDR1 and CDR2 sequences are MNHEY and SMNVEV (reference sequence). This chain's CDR3 is CASSFPGLAGVEQFF. The DNA of the CDR3 is TGTGCCAGCAGTTTCCCGGGACTAGCGGGAGTTGAGCAGTTCTTC.

The chain links TRBV10-2 to TRBJ1-6; D ambiguous. V lost 6 bases, J lost 0 bases, and 6 bases lay in between. This CDR3 comprises 14 residues. Looked up from germline, CDR1 is WSHSY and CDR2 is SAAADI. DNA for the CDR3: TGCGCCAGCAGGCCTAGCTCCTATAATTCACCCCTCCACTTT. Translation gives CASRPSSYNSPLHF.

The sample holds many counts of this clonotype. This chain connects TRBV12-3 or TRBV12-4 to TRBJ2-3, with 10 nucleotides matching TRBD2. The trim removed 3 bases at V and 2 bases at J, leaving 14 bases unmatched. This CDR3 region has 19 residues. The CDR3 protein is CASSLVRTSGRGATDTQYF. Here the CDR3 DNA reads TGTGCCAGCAGTTTGGTTAGGACTAGCGGCCGGGGGGCCACAGATACGCAGTATTTT.